These 2 T cell receptor beta chains came from one sample sequenced in a study of blood T cell repertoires in COVID-19. TCRdb's copy holds only in-frame clones and misses some; the assay was immunoSEQ multiplex PCR. The data contain under 60,000 clones, 90% of them singletons. Sequenced input: peripheral blood. The receptors here all came from a man in his forties or fifties with acute or convalescent COVID-19.

This sequence joins TRBV18 and TRBJ2-7; no reliable D call. Trimming cost V 2 bases and J 4 bases, with 6 bases left between them. Germline CDR1 is KGHSH and CDR2 is LQKENI. The CDR3 length is 12 residues. The CDR3 region has the DNA TGTGCCAGCTCACCAGTTCATTACGAGCAGTACTTC. Protein product: CASSPVHYEQYF.

The gene calls are TRBV10-1 and TRBJ2-1; D gene unclear. Per the germline V gene, CDR1 is WNHNN and CDR2 is SYGVQD (reference sequence). V lost 4 bases, J lost 0 bases, and 13 bases lay in between. This CDR3 has 16 amino acids. DNA for the CDR3: TGCGCCAGCAGTGTCGGGTCACGCAGCTCCTACAATGAGCAGTTCTTC. It specifies CASSVGSRSSYNEQFF.